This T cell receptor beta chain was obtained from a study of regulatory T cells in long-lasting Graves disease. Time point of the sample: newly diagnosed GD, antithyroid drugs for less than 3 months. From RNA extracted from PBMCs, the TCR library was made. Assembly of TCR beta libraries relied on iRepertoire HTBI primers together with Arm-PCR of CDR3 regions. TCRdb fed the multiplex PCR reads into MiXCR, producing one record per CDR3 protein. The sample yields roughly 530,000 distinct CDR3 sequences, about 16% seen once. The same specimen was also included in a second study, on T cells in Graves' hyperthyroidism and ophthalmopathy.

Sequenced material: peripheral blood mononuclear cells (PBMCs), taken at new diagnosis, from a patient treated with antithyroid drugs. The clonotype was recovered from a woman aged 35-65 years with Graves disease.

CDR3 nucleotides: TGTGCCAGCACGCCGAGACAGGGCAATCAGCCCCAGCATTTT. Protein product: CASTPRQGNQPQHF. The rearrangement uses TRBV6-1 and TRBJ1-5, with TRBD1 as a possible D gene (6 bases). Germline V gene data show CDR1 as MNHNS and CDR2 as SASEGT. The germline V and J ends were trimmed by 7 bases and 2 bases, with 12 bases remaining between them. The CDR3 covers 14 residues.